The following is a T cell receptor (beta chain) sequence with its context. These data come from a study of blood T cell repertoires in COVID-19. Profiling relied on immunoSEQ multiplex PCR, and the TCRdb table lists in-frame clones only, not all of them. The data contain about 170,000 clones, 70% to 90% of them singletons. The CDR3 consists of 16 residues. V lost 5 bases and J lost 1; bases outside the gene matches: 6. Germline lookup yields CDR1 SGHTA and CDR2 FQGNSA. The material sequenced was peripheral blood. This receptor was obtained from a man aged 40-49 years who had recovered from COVID-19. The chain carries TRBV7-2 and TRBJ2-5; 11 bases agree with TRBD2. As DNA, the CDR3 is TGTGCCAGCAGCGCTGGGACTAGCGGCTCCCAAGAGACCCAGTACTTC. Amino acids: CASSAGTSGSQETQYF. Variable domain in full (rest from reference TRBV7-2 and TRBJ2-5): GAGVSQSPSNKVTEKGKDVELRCDPISGHTALYWYRQSLGQGLEFLIYFQGNSAPDKSGLPSDRFSAERTGGSVSTLTIQRTQQEDSAVYLCASSAGTSGSQETQYFGPGTRLLVL.